This is a list of T cell receptor beta chains from one sample in a study of graft-versus-host responses after intestinal transplantation. Some clones are missing from TCRdb's copy, which holds only in-frame ones; the method was immunoSEQ multiplex PCR. The sample shows about 70,000 clones, roughly 94% of them seen only once. No antigen has been identified for these receptors. The material sequenced was unstimulated CD8+ T cells sorted from spleen or lymph node cells, taken before intestinal transplant. The receptor set was obtained from a human donor who received an intestinal transplant. Both conserved end residues are part of each CDR3. A D gene is named only where the DNA matches it firmly. The size field is filled for only some rows; it gives once, few, many or a size class.

size,V,D,J,DNA,CDR3
-,TRBV9,TRBD1,TRBJ2-5,TGTGCCAGCAGCGACGGGACAGGGGGCAGGGAGACCCAGTACTTC,CASSDGTGGRETQYF
-,TRBV5-6,-,TRBJ2-7,TGTGCCAGCAGCATTCAGAGACAGCTCTACGAGCAGTACTTC,CASSIQRQLYEQYF
-,TRBV4-1,-,TRBJ1-6,TGCGCCAGCAGCGCCCTCCCCTTAAACGGCCCAGACAGGAGTGATTCACCCCTCCACTTT,CASSALPLNGPDRSDSPLHF
-,TRBV27,-,TRBJ2-2,TGTGCCAGCAGTTTAGGGGGAAGCGGGGAGCTGTTTTTT,CASSLGGSGELFF
-,TRBV4-1,TRBD2,TRBJ2-3,TGCGCCAGCAGCCAAGATTCACTAGCGGGAGGGCCACTGGTCACAGATACGCAGTATTTT,CASSQDSLAGGPLVTDTQYF
-,TRBV7-3,TRBD2,TRBJ2-3,TGTGCCAGCACCCAAGCGGGGGGGAGCACAGATACGCAGTATTTT,CASTQAGGSTDTQYF
-,TRBV7-2,TRBD1,TRBJ2-7,TGTGCCAGCAGCACACAGGGGTGGCCCACTGGATACGAGCAGTACTTC,CASSTQGWPTGYEQYF
-,TRBV27,-,TRBJ2-3,TGTGCCAGCACCCCCCGGGACGCTAGCACAGATACGCAGTATTTT,CASTPRDASTDTQYF
-,TRBV23-1,TRBD1,TRBJ1-6,TGCGCCAGCAGTTACGACAGGGGAAATTCACCCCTCCACTTT,CASSYDRGNSPLHF
-,TRBV7-8,-,TRBJ1-1,TGTGCCAGCAGCTCCGATGGGATCTGGGCTTTCTTT,CASSSDGIWAFF
-,TRBV10-3,TRBD2,TRBJ2-7,TGTGCCATCAGTTGGACTAGCGGGAGTTTCCGCGAGCAGTACTTC,CAISWTSGSFREQYF
-,TRBV27,-,TRBJ2-1,TGTGCCAGCAGTTCAGCTCCACCAGCCGGCAATGAGCAGTTCTTC,CASSSAPPAGNEQFF
-,TRBV10-3,TRBD2,TRBJ2-1,TGTGCCAGCGGGAGGACGTTCTACAATGAGCAGTTCTTC,CASGRTFYNEQFF
few,TRBV6-5,TRBD1,TRBJ2-5,TGTGCCAGCAGTTCCCAGACAGGGATACAAGAGACCCAGTACTTC,CASSSQTGIQETQYF
-,TRBV7-9,-,TRBJ2-1,TGTGCCAGCAGCTTAGTGGGGGGCGGCTCGGGCGACAATGAGCAGTTCTTC,CASSLVGGGSGDNEQFF
-,TRBV7-8,-,TRBJ1-4,TGTGCCAGCATTCCTGACCCGGGGCATGAAAAACTGTTTTTT,CASIPDPGHEKLFF
-,TRBV28,TRBD2,TRBJ2-7,TGTGCCAGCAGTTCCGGGACTAGCGGGATCCCTTCCTACGAGCAGTACTTC,CASSSGTSGIPSYEQYF
-,TRBV19,-,TRBJ1-2,TGTGCCACTGAGGGGCCTTATGGCTACACCTTC,CATEGPYGYTF
-,TRBV25-1,-,TRBJ1-1,TGTGCCAGCAGTGACCGCCGTGATGCACAGGGGAACACTGAAGCTTTCTTT,CASSDRRDAQGNTEAFF
once,TRBV9,-,TRBJ2-7,TGTGCCAGCAGCGTATCCAGTAGCTCCTACGAGCAGTACTTC,CASSVSSSSYEQYF
-,TRBV9,TRBD2,TRBJ2-7,TGTGCCAGCAGCGTAGGAGCGGGAGGCTACGAGCAGTACTTC,CASSVGAGGYEQYF
-,TRBV7-7,-,TRBJ2-2,TGTGCCAGCAGCCAGAATTCCGGGACAAGGGGCGGGGAGCTGTTTTTT,CASSQNSGTRGGELFF
-,TRBV10-3,TRBD1,TRBJ1-2,TGTGCCATCAGTGAGTTGGAGACAGGGAACTATGGCTACACCTTC,CAISELETGNYGYTF
few,TRBV27,-,TRBJ1-4,TGTGCCAGCAGTTTCCAAGAAAAACTGTTTTTT,CASSFQEKLFF
-,TRBV4-1,-,TRBJ2-7,TGCGCCAGCAGCCCGCCCGAACTAGGGGAGCAGTACTTC,CASSPPELGEQYF
-,TRBV5-5,-,TRBJ2-5,TGTGCCAGCAGCTACAGGTCCCAAGAGACCCAGTACTTC,CASSYRSQETQYF
-,TRBV7-9,-,TRBJ1-1,TGTGCCAGCAGCACCGGGACGGTTGAAGCTTTCTTT,CASSTGTVEAFF
-,TRBV4-1,-,TRBJ1-5,TGCGCCAGCAGCTCCAACTTCAGGAGCAATCAGCCCCAGCATTTT,CASSSNFRSNQPQHF
once,TRBV15,TRBD1,TRBJ1-1,TGTGCCACGGGACAGATCAACACTGAAGCTTTCTTT,CATGQINTEAFF
-,TRBV11-2,-,TRBJ1-1,TGTGCCAGCAGCTCCGCAAATACAAGGACTGAAGCTTTCTTT,CASSSANTRTEAFF
-,TRBV2,-,TRBJ2-7,TGTGCCAGCAGGGAGACGGGGAAGAGGTACGAGCAGTACTTC,CASRETGKRYEQYF
-,TRBV14,-,TRBJ2-1,TGTGCCAGCAGCCAAGACGACTACAATGAGCAGTTCTTC,CASSQDDYNEQFF
-,TRBV6-5,-,TRBJ2-7,TGTGCCAGCAGTTACTCGAAGCAGGACATTAGCTACGAGCAGTACTTC,CASSYSKQDISYEQYF
once,TRBV19,TRBD2,TRBJ2-1,TGTGCCAGTAGTTGGCGGGAGGGTTACAATGAGCAGTTCTTC,CASSWREGYNEQFF
once,TRBV29-1,-,TRBJ2-1,TGCAGCGGGCAACTGGAAATCCCCTACAATGAGCAGTTCTTC,CSGQLEIPYNEQFF
-,TRBV28,-,TRBJ1-6,TGTGCCAGCAGTCCGGGACACCACGGTTCACCCCTCCACTTT,CASSPGHHGSPLHF
-,TRBV11-2,TRBD1,TRBJ1-1,TGTGCCAGCAGAACCCCGGGACAGGGCGTAGAAGCTTTCTTT,CASRTPGQGVEAFF
-,TRBV25-1,-,TRBJ2-7,TGTGCCAGCAGTGAACTTGACAGTACCTACGAGCAGTACTTC,CASSELDSTYEQYF